This T cell receptor (beta chain) originates from a study of human T cells and chemical hapten exposure. On the study more broadly: In the roughly 25-week study, patients were dosed weekly with diphenylcyclopropenone on the scalp throughout.

TCRdb re-called the RACE reads with MiXCR, one entry per CDR3 protein. The sample has 100,000 or so distinct CDR3 sequences, 9.3% seen once. Indicated time point: patch test 2, 6 weeks after DPC sensitization. Treatment reported: therapeutic diphenylcyclopropenone sensitization with weekly scalp DPC. The length of the CDR3 is 16 residues. Germline trimming cut 5 bases from V and 2 bases from J; bases unmatched to any gene: 8. The V gene's germline CDR1 is SGHRS and CDR2 YFSETQ. The input for sequencing was whole blood, taken in connection with sensitization to the hapten diphenylcyclopropenone (DPC). The receptor was isolated from a woman aged 40 to 50 with alopecia areata. Some clones in this sample may be carry-over from other donors' samples. This sequence joins TRBV5-1 and TRBJ2-5, with 11 nucleotides matching TRBD2. The CDR3 protein is CASRIQGTSGQETQYF. The DNA for the CDR3 is TGCGCCAGCAGGATACAAGGGACTAGCGGTCAAGAGACCCAGTACTTC.